This is a list of T cell receptor beta chains from one sample in a study of cytomegalovirus exposure and HLA in healthy donors. Assay used: immunoSEQ multiplex PCR; TCRdb lists only in-frame clones, some missing. The sample includes tens of thousands of clones, more than 85% of them seen just once. Sample: PBMCs. The receptor set was obtained from a man between 18 and 35 years old in good health and CMV-seronegative. The CDR3 runs from the conserved cysteine through the conserved F or W. Fields, in order: V gene, clone size, J gene, D gene, CDR3 protein, CDR3 DNA. D genes are given only for firm matches. The size field is filled for only some rows; it gives once, few, many or a size class.

TRBV5-1	NA	TRBJ2-2	TRBD2	CASSLAGANTGELFF	TGCGCCAGCAGCTTAGCGGGGGCTAACACCGGGGAGCTGTTTTTT
TRBV6-5	NA	TRBJ1-5	NA	CASSPGGVGQPQHF	TGTGCCAGCAGTCCCGGGGGGGTAGGTCAGCCCCAGCATTTT
TRBV15	NA	TRBJ2-7	NA	CATSRDLNQAYEQYF	TGTGCCACCAGCAGAGATCTAAACCAAGCCTACGAGCAGTACTTC
TRBV10-1	NA	TRBJ2-2	NA	CASSQQGGTGELFF	TGCGCCAGCAGCCAACAGGGTGGCACCGGGGAGCTGTTTTTT
TRBV5-1	NA	TRBJ1-1	TRBD1	CASSLAGTANTEAFF	TGCGCCAGCAGCTTGGCCGGGACAGCCAACACTGAAGCTTTCTTT
TRBV7-3	NA	TRBJ2-1	TRBD2	CASSRSGKSGSEQFF	TGTGCCAGCAGCCGTAGCGGGAAGAGCGGTAGTGAGCAGTTCTTC
TRBV2	NA	TRBJ2-5	TRBD2	CASRESGGDIETQYF	TGTGCCAGCAGGGAGAGCGGGGGGGACATTGAGACCCAGTACTTC
TRBV15	NA	TRBJ2-3	TRBD2	CATSRDPAGGRADTQYF	TGTGCCACCAGCAGAGATCCGGCGGGAGGGCGTGCAGATACGCAGTATTTT
TRBV5-1	NA	TRBJ2-7	TRBD2	CASSSLGLAGYEQYF	TGCGCCAGCAGCTCATTGGGACTAGCGGGCTACGAGCAGTACTTC
TRBV6-1	NA	TRBJ1-5	TRBD1	CASKGTGQQPQHF	TGTGCCAGCAAGGGGACAGGGCAACAGCCCCAGCATTTT
TRBV19	NA	TRBJ1-5	TRBD1	CASSTHRGNQPQHF	TGTGCCAGTAGTACCCACAGGGGTAATCAGCCCCAGCATTTT
TRBV7-9	NA	TRBJ1-6	TRBD1	CASSRGTASSYNSPLHF	TGTGCCAGCAGCCGAGGGACAGCTAGCTCCTATAATTCACCCCTCCACTTT
TRBV30	NA	TRBJ1-1	NA	CAWVSGTEAFF	TGTGCCTGGGTATCAGGCACTGAAGCTTTCTTT
TRBV27	NA	TRBJ2-1	TRBD1	CASSLYRGIYNEQFF	TGTGCCAGCAGTTTATACAGGGGCATTTACAATGAGCAGTTCTTC
TRBV5-1	NA	TRBJ2-5	NA	CASSLGSQETQYF	TGCGCCAGCAGCTTGGGGAGCCAAGAGACCCAGTACTTC
TRBV14	NA	TRBJ2-5	TRBD2	CASSQLAGGRGTQYF	TGTGCCAGCAGCCAACTAGCGGGGGGCAGGGGGACCCAGTACTTC
TRBV7-2	NA	TRBJ1-1	NA	CASSFHSPGAEAFF	TGTGCCAGCAGCTTCCACAGCCCAGGGGCTGAAGCTTTCTTT
TRBV5-1	NA	TRBJ2-1	NA	CASSSDSGWGYNEQFF	TGCGCCAGCAGCTCCGATAGCGGATGGGGGTACAATGAGCAGTTCTTC
TRBV6-5	NA	TRBJ1-1	NA	CASSRAYVGTEAFF	TGTGCCAGCAGTCGTGCATACGTCGGCACTGAAGCTTTCTTT
TRBV12-5	NA	TRBJ2-3	TRBD2	CASGLAGGLDTQYF	TGTGCTAGTGGTCTAGCGGGGGGGCTGGATACGCAGTATTTT
TRBV4-2	once	TRBJ2-1	TRBD2	CASSQGGLVLHEQFF	TGTGCCAGCAGCCAAGGGGGACTAGTTCTCCATGAGCAGTTCTTC
TRBV7-8	NA	TRBJ1-5	NA	CASSYSNQPQHF	TGTGCCAGCAGCTACAGTAATCAGCCCCAGCATTTT
TRBV19	NA	TRBJ1-1	NA	CASSIDRANTEAFF	TGTGCCAGTAGTATAGACAGGGCGAACACTGAAGCTTTCTTT
TRBV29-1	NA	TRBJ1-4	NA	CSVDAGATNEKLFF	TGCAGCGTTGATGCGGGGGCAACTAATGAAAAACTGTTTTTT
TRBV10-3	NA	TRBJ2-7	TRBD2	CAISLTSGGSYEQYF	TGTGCCATCAGCCTGACTAGCGGAGGCTCCTACGAGCAGTACTTC
TRBV19	NA	TRBJ2-6	NA	CASSVQAGTGANVLTF	TGTGCCAGTAGTGTGCAGGCGGGGACTGGGGCCAACGTCCTGACTTTC
TRBV19	NA	TRBJ1-5	NA	CASSIRPQGRFNQPQHF	TGTGCCAGTAGTATCCGACCCCAGGGTAGATTCAATCAGCCCCAGCATTTT
TRBV7-2	NA	TRBJ1-1	NA	CASSLVGGRLSPGTEAFF	TGTGCCAGCAGCTTAGTGGGGGGACGGTTGTCGCCGGGCACTGAAGCTTTCTTT
TRBV5-1	NA	TRBJ1-6	TRBD1	CASSLRGQNSPLHF	TGCGCCAGCAGCTTAAGGGGGCAGAATTCACCCCTCCACTTT
TRBV18	few	TRBJ2-7	NA	CASSPPGRDEQYF	TGTGCCAGCTCACCACCAGGGCGGGACGAGCAGTACTTC
TRBV6-1	NA	TRBJ2-5	NA	CASTLVIDSGKTQYF	TGTGCCAGCACCCTGGTCATCGACAGTGGGAAGACCCAGTACTTC
TRBV10-3	NA	TRBJ1-4	NA	CAISEGPWEKLFF	TGTGCCATCAGTGAGGGGCCCTGGGAAAAACTGTTTTTT
TRBV11-2	NA	TRBJ2-1	TRBD2	CASSSGLAGGSSSYNEQFF	TGTGCCAGCAGCTCTGGACTAGCGGGAGGTTCGAGCTCCTACAATGAGCAGTTCTTC
TRBV4-1	NA	TRBJ2-5	TRBD2	CASSQEPAGRKETQYF	TGCGCCAGCAGCCAAGAGCCAGCGGGGAGAAAAGAGACCCAGTACTTC
TRBV13	once	TRBJ2-7	TRBD2	CASSPRRSGGFYEQYF	TGTGCCAGCAGCCCCCGTAGGAGCGGGGGTTTTTACGAGCAGTACTTC
TRBV27	NA	TRBJ2-1	TRBD1	CASGPDRGGNEQFF	TGTGCCAGCGGCCCGGACAGGGGAGGAAATGAGCAGTTCTTC
TRBV5-8	NA	TRBJ1-2	TRBD1	CASSTSDRDNNGYTF	TGTGCCAGCAGCACGTCGGACAGGGATAATAATGGCTACACCTTC
TRBV5-6	NA	TRBJ1-1	NA	CASSRSLGEGEAFF	TGTGCCAGCAGCCGGTCCCTGGGGGAGGGTGAAGCTTTCTTT
TRBV5-1	NA	TRBJ2-3	TRBD2	CASSLAGANTDTQYF	TGCGCCAGCAGTTTAGCGGGGGCCAACACAGATACGCAGTATTTT